The sequence of this TCR beta chain was determined in a study of T cell repertoires in cytomegalovirus infection (dated by TCRdb to the late 2010s). A note on the overall study: Donor HLA type was relevant to the analysis, as public TCR beta signatures indicated carriage of CMV infection together with the matching HLA type.

V and J are truncated by 2 bases and 1 base respectively, leaving an intervening sequence of 6 bases. From cysteine to phenylalanine, the CDR3 is 15 amino acids long. CDR3 DNA only is kept here, 45 bases in frame from base 1. Sequencing took place on an Illumina HiSeq 1500. In TCRdb, the public reads were trimmed at Q25 with fastp and aligned with MiXCR, with productive beta chains retained. A single entry per CDR3 protein holds the most common genes and DNA from its merged rows. The sample data list approximately 100,000 distinct CDR3 sequences, and more than 20% of these were observed just once. Around 42% of the sample is taken by the ten largest. Overall study results and their limits: Carriers of CMV infection plus the relevant HLA type were discriminated by the cumulative frequency of public TCR beta family members in the study cohort and in an independent approximately 400-donor cohort. In the ex vivo response, HLA-C-restricted CMV-specific TCR beta clonotypes were dominant, and in two of eight donors the single most frequent clonotype came from this HLA-C-restricted group.

At least ten counts were recorded for this clonotype. Which antigen it targets is not known. No base quality information exists; no much larger clone differs at one position. Sequencing was done on a sample of CD8+ T cells from PBMCs. Here the chain combines TRBV12-3 or TRBV12-4 and TRBJ2-6; the D gene cannot be resolved reliably. The receptor comes from a human donor in good health (CMV status not recorded). Some clones in this sample may be carry-over from other donors' samples. The DNA reads as follows: TGTGCCAGCAGTTTAAGTGGATCTGGGGCCAACGTCCTGACTTTC. Its product reads: CASSLSGSGANVLTF.